Below, 14 T cell receptor beta chains from the same sample are listed, as sequenced in a study of blood T cell repertoires in COVID-19. Clones were read by immunoSEQ multiplex PCR, and TCRdb kept only the in-frame ones, dropping some. The sample lists some 270,000 clones; approximately 86% were seen once. Input material: peripheral blood. These receptors were collected from a man between 35 and 55 years old with active or convalescent COVID-19.

This clone appeared a single time. The chain recombines TRBV2 with TRBJ1-5; 11 bases are shared with TRBD1. V gave up 4 bases and J gave up 2 bases; unmatched junction bases: 7. The CDR3 is 17 amino acids. Germline lookup yields CDR1 SNHLY and CDR2 FYNNEI. The CDR3 loop is CASSGLGQGAGNQPQHF. The CDR3 DNA reads as TGTGCCAGCAGTGGGTTAGGACAGGGGGCTGGCAATCAGCCCCAGCATTTT.

The rearrangement uses TRBV2 and TRBJ2-2, with 9 bases identical to TRBD2. Germline CDR1 SNHLY, CDR2 FYNNEI. V gave up 4 bases and J gave up 5 bases; unmatched junction bases: 8. The CDR3 is made up of 16 amino acids. The CDR3 DNA follows: TGTGCCAGCAGTGGGTCCTTAGCGGGAGATACCGGGGAGCTGTTTTTT. Its protein is CASSGSLAGDTGELFF.

Turning to this clone: This likely comes from a read error, as the CDR3 has no conserved phenylalanine or tryptophan at its end. It is unclear where the CDR3 begins or ends on the DNA, so no DNA is shown, and the CDR3 is as TCRdb lists it. The V and J genes are TRBV27 and TRBJ1-4; TRBD1, as called in the table, went unchecked against the DNA. The germline CDR1 and CDR2 sequences are MNHEY and SMNVEV (reference sequence). The CDR3 spans 11 residues, counting both ends. The CDR3 region is CASSHGARGCN.

Ten or more counts support this clone. V is TRBV28 and J is TRBJ1-5; D gene ambiguous. This CDR3 is 14 amino acids long. Trimming took 5 bases from V and 0 from J, leaving 8 bases between them. The V gene's germline CDR1 is MDHEN and CDR2 SYDVKM. In DNA form, the CDR3 reads TGTGCCAGCAGTCTGACGGGTAGCAATCAGCCCCAGCATTTT. The encoded protein is CASSLTGSNQPQHF.

The chain has TRBV6-5 and TRBJ2-1; D may be TRBD1 (6 bases). The germline gives CDR1 MNHEY, CDR2 SVGAGI. V gave up 6 bases and J gave up 0 bases, with 12 bases separating them. The CDR3 spans 15 residues. The CDR3 spells CASRTGSNSYNEQFF. The DNA for the CDR3 is TGTGCCAGCAGGACAGGCAGTAACTCCTACAATGAGCAGTTCTTC.

J is TRBJ2-3 and V is TRBV5-1, with D maybe TRBD2 (6 bases). V gave up 2 bases and J gave up 0 bases, with 10 bases separating them. The V gene's germline CDR1 is SGHRS and CDR2 YFSETQ. The CDR3 spans 15 residues. The CDR3 sequence: CASSFGGLSTDTQYF. The CDR3 coding sequence is TGCGCCAGCAGCTTCGGGGGTTTAAGCACAGATACGCAGTATTTT.

This clone occurred once. The genes are TRBV5-6 and TRBJ1-6; 9 nucleotides line up with TRBD1. Germline CDR1 SGHDT, CDR2 YYEEEE. This CDR3 contains 15 residues. With 4 bases clipped from V and 7 bases from J, the junction kept 6 bases outside the gene matches. The chain's CDR3 is CASSRPGTGNSPLHF. Written as DNA, the CDR3 is TGTGCCAGCAGCCGTCCAGGGACAGGGAATTCACCCCTCCACTTT.

The chain links TRBV28 to TRBJ1-4; perhaps TRBD1 as D (5 bases). There are 17 residues in the CDR3. Per the germline V gene, CDR1 is MDHEN and CDR2 is SYDVKM. Trimming left V 0 bases short and J 2 bases short, with 13 bases between. DNA for the CDR3: TGTGCCAGCAGTTTATGGTCGGGGGATTCCACTAATGAAAAACTGTTTTTT. This translates into CASSLWSGDSTNEKLFF.

This clone was seen only once. This chain links TRBV10-3 with TRBJ2-1; 9 bases match TRBD2. Trimming removed 0 bases from V and 4 bases from J; junction bases left unmatched: 7. This CDR3 region has 17 residues. Germline V gene data show CDR1 as ENHRY and CDR2 as SYGVKD. CDR3 in DNA: TGTGCCATCAGTGAGTCTAGCGGGGGACTAGTGTACAATGAGCAGTTCTTC. Translated, it gives CAISESSGGLVYNEQFF.

The V call is TRBV6-1, the J call TRBJ1-5; D unresolved. The CDR3 extends over 15 amino acids. Trimming took 3 bases from V and 2 from J, leaving 11 bases between them. The germline V gene encodes CDR1 MNHNS and CDR2 SASEGT. The CDR3, as DNA: TGTGCCAGCAGTGAGCGGTGGGAGGGCAATCAGCCCCAGCATTTT. This encodes CASSERWEGNQPQHF.

V usage is TRBV5-4 and J usage is TRBJ2-7; D is unresolved. Germline V gene sequence: CDR1 SGHNT, CDR2 YYREEE (reference sequence). This CDR3 region has 16 residues. Trimming left V 3 bases short and J 2 bases short, with 18 bases between. Written as DNA, the CDR3 is TGTGCCAGCAGCTCCGTATCGGATCCTCAGGCCTACGAGCAGTACTTC. The encoded protein is CASSSVSDPQAYEQYF.

This chain links TRBV6-5 with TRBJ1-4, with a possible D match to TRBD1 (5 bases). Deletions cut 0 bases from V and 7 bases from J, with 15 bases between. The CDR3 contains 16 residues. Germline V gene lookup returns CDR1 MNHEY and CDR2 SVGAGI. CDR3 in amino acids: CASSYSLDGGGEKLFF. The CDR3 DNA follows: TGTGCCAGCAGTTACTCGCTGGATGGGGGGGGTGAAAAACTGTTTTTT.

This clone came up once. The chain carries TRBV15 and TRBJ2-3, with TRBD2 matching 10 bases. The CDR3 totals 15 residues. From germline, CDR1 is LNHNV and CDR2 YYDKDF (reference sequence). Trimming at V came to 2 bases and at J to 1 base, leaving 0 bases not matched to a gene. CDR3 in amino acids: CATSRLAGGTDTQYF. The DNA for the CDR3 is TGTGCCACCAGCAGACTAGCGGGGGGCACAGATACGCAGTATTTT.

For the CDR3, the DNA is TGTGCCAGCAGCCAAGAGGCGGGGACGACAGATACGCAGTATTTT. Translated, it gives CASSQEAGTTDTQYF. This sequence joins TRBV3-1 (or the pseudogene TRBV3-2) and TRBJ2-3, with D perhaps matching TRBD2 (6 bases). CDR1 and CDR2 from the germline V gene are LGHDT and YNNKEL (reference sequence). Trimming left V 0 bases short and J 3 bases short, with 10 bases between. The CDR3 is 15 residues long.